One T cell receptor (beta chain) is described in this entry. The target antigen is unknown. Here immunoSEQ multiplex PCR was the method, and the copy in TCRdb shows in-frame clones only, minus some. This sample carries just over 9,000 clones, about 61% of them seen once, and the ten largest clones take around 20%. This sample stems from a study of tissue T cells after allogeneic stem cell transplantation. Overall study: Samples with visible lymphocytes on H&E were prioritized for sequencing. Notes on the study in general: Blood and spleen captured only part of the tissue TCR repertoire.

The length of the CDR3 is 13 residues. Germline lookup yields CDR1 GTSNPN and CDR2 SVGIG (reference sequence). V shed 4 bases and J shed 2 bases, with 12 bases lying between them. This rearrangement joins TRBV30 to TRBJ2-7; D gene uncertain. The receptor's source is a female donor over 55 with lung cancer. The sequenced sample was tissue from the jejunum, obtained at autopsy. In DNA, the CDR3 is TGTGCCTGGAACAGTAACAGACCCTACGAGCAGTACTTC. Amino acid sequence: CAWNSNRPYEQYF.